This T cell receptor beta chain was recovered during a study of vaccination effects on CD4 cells after COVID-19 (dated by TCRdb to between 2021 and 2024). Broadly, across the study: In the ViraFEST assay, PBMC were stimulated with viral peptide pools, and antigen-specific CD4+ T cell clonotypes were then identified by expansion using TCR sequencing. Two doses of either the BNT162b2 or the mRNA-1273 mRNA SARS-CoV-2 vaccine were administered to participants. Each well held two million PBMC cultured in IMDM containing roughly 5% human AB serum, roughly 9.6 IU/ml IL-2 and gentamicin, along with 8 to 10 ug/ml peptides. SARS-CoV-2 spike-specific CD4+ TCR repertoires were compared before and after mRNA vaccination in COVID-19 convalescent patients and in infection-naive vaccine recipients. Altogether, some 11 COVID-19 convalescent patients and several SARS-CoV-2-naive healthy vaccine recipients made up the full study. In the study, cultures from other donors were sequenced using the Oncomine TCR Beta short-read assay on an Illumina iSeq 100.

To note about this clone: Its antigen remains undetermined. Per-base qualities were not stored, and no clone one base away is much larger.

The research as a whole found: In healthy vaccine recipients, vaccine-induced clones were almost all SARS-CoV-2 mono-reactive, with only 1 of 255 cross-reactive with common cold coronaviruses. Both infection-induced and vaccine-induced clones contracted markedly at late post-vaccination timepoints, which is consistent with waning T cell responses. The study was limited by a small number of convalescent patients and lacked early post-infection timepoints.

After around 10 days of culture, CD4+ T cells were isolated with the EasySep CD4+ T cell isolation kit. The absence of prior SARS-CoV-2 infection in healthy vaccine recipients was confirmed by negative nucleocapsid antibodies before and after vaccination. On days 3 and 7, half of the culture medium was replaced with fresh IL-2-containing medium. Unless noted otherwise, every peptide stimulation condition was grown in triplicate wells. PBMC were separated from whole blood using Ficoll-Paque Plus gradient centrifugation and were then either cryopreserved at -140C or used fresh. Genomic DNA was extracted from cultured CD4+ T cells with the QIAamp micro DNA kit. Library preparation used the immunoSEQ multiplex PCR assay. TCR beta CDR3 sequencing was performed on DNA from the cultured, isolated CD4+ T cells. In the paper's pipeline: Non-productive TCR sequences were removed and reads were trimmed to the CDR3 region, keeping CDR3s of at least 7 amino acids. Antigen-specific clonotypes were identified using the MANAFEST web app by comparison of expansion in peptide wells against reference cultures. For clones to be considered positive, expansion at FDR<0.05 versus reference and all other wells, an odds ratio above 5, and a frequency above 0.1% in two replicate wells were required. Clonotypes significantly expanded in SARS-CoV-2 spike wells and in at least one common cold coronavirus spike condition were defined as cross-reactive. Levenshtein distance calculated with the stringdist R package was used to assess CDR3 similarity, and unrooted trees were constructed with ape in R 3.6.1. Not all clones reach the TCRdb copy of this immuneACCESS table, which keeps in-frame sequences only. Checked studies attribute under half of the gap to unresolved V genes and leave the rest unexplained. V, J and clone size are taken as reported in that table, and D and trimming were inferred from the DNA itself. Recorded for this sample are about 74,000 clones; 70% to 80% of them occurred a single time. The ten largest clonotypes hold around 2.1% of the sample.

CDR1 and CDR2, looked up from the germline V gene (reference sequence), are SSHAT and FNYEAQ. Trimming takes 5 bases from V and 9 bases from J, and the germline ends sit 11 bases apart. The cysteine opens and the phenylalanine closes a CDR3 of 13 amino acids. Only the CDR3 portion is preserved as DNA: 39 bases, with reading frame beginning at the first base. This sample comprised CD4+ T cells from PBMCs cultured without peptide, obtained before COVID-19 vaccination. The origin of this receptor is a human donor who received a COVID-19 vaccine. The rearranged chain carries TRBV7-7 and TRBJ1-6; TRBD1 is a weak D gene call, 5 bases matching. The CDR3 in this case is CASSQGSGSPLHF. The nucleotides are TGTGCCAGCAGCCAGGGCAGCGGTTCACCCCTCCACTTT. Full variable domain (CDR3 extended with the reference TRBV7-7 and TRBJ1-6 proteins): GAGVSQSPRYKVTKRGQDVTLRCDPISSHATLYWYQQALGQGPEFLTYFNYEAQPDKSGLPSDRFSAERPEGSISTLTIQRTEQRDSAMYRCASSQGSGSPLHFGNGTRLTVT.